This T cell receptor (beta chain) was sequenced during a study of long-term antiretroviral therapy in people with HIV. Background on the study: There is a gap of about a decade between the earliest samples and the later 2015 immediate-ART recommendation.

As for this clone: Its target is unknown.

CDR3 size: 12 residues. The germline V and J ends were trimmed by 6 bases and 6 bases, with 13 bases remaining between them. Germline values: CDR1 SQVTM, CDR2 ANQGSEA. Survey-level immunoSEQ v3.0 assays were run. Sequenced by immunoSEQ multiplex PCR; TCRdb stores in-frame clones only, minus some. The table lists 7,500 to 10,000 clones, roughly 77% of them singletons, with about 15% in the top ten. Whole-study results and caveats: Someone took the blood between about 2003 and 2018, maybe while older ART regimens were in use. Researchers lacked any data on ART adherence, viral resistance or therapy changes. Dominance of pre-ART expanded clones persisted, fluctuating and often declining after ART.

The receptor was isolated from a man aged 40-49 years with HIV. The rearrangement links TRBV29-1 to TRBJ2-3; D is ambiguous. This sample comprised unsorted PBMCs, obtained 0.7 years after starting antiretroviral therapy. As DNA, the CDR3 is TGCAGCGTAGCTAAGCTGGGGGATACGCAGTATTTT. Amino acid sequence: CSVAKLGDTQYF.